A single sample gave rise to the 25 T cell receptor beta chains below, sequenced in a study of T cells in Graves' hyperthyroidism and ophthalmopathy. Amplified TCR beta CDR3 regions derived from RNA transcripts. When the TCR CDR3 underwent first-round RT-PCR, the HTBI primer set was used. TCRdb recomputed calls from the multiplex PCR reads with MiXCR, one row per CDR3 protein. This table has around 340,000 distinct CDR3 sequences, roughly 14% appearing once. Sequenced: blood. These receptors all stem from a young woman with Graves' hyperthyroidism.

A remark on this clonotype: A much larger clone sits a single nucleotide away, making a read error possible. The rearrangement uses TRBV6-5 and TRBJ2-2; D gene ambiguous. Germline loops: CDR1 MNHEY, CDR2 SVGAGI. CDR3 size: 17 residues. The chain's CDR3 is CAGSYSAQRKNTGELFF. DNA of the CDR3: TGTGCCGGCAGTTACTCGGCTCAGCGCAAGAACACCGGGGAGCTGTTTTTT.

Comments on this clonotype: At one boundary the junction diverges from the germline segment, which might be a read error. The chain links TRBV20-1 to TRBJ2-7; TRBD2 is a possible D gene (5 bases). The CDR3 runs 15 residues. The V gene's germline CDR1 is DFQATT and CDR2 SNEGSKA (reference sequence). In DNA form, the CDR3 reads TGCAGTGCTAGCGGGGTAGGACGCCAAACCTACGAGCAGTGCTTC. It specifies CSASGVGRQTYEQCF.

V gene TRBV6-9 combines with J gene TRBJ2-7; either TRBD1 or TRBD2 may fit D (6 bases each). The CDR3 is made up of 16 amino acids. Looked up from germline, CDR1 is MNHGY and CDR2 is SVAAGI. The V and J ends lost 3 bases and 3 bases respectively, with 18 bases between them. The CDR3 region has the DNA TGTGCCAGCAGTTACACTCCGAGGGGGGTCAACTACGAGCAGTACTTC. This sequence encodes CASSYTPRGVNYEQYF.

This clonotype was recorded at least ten times. The chain combines TRBV6-2 or TRBV6-3 with TRBJ1-1; tentatively, D is TRBD1 (6 bases). Trimming pared 6 bases from V and 5 bases from J, leaving 19 bases between. This CDR3 contains 15 residues. Germline CDR1 and CDR2: MNHEY and SVGEGT. CDR3 in DNA: TGTGCCAGCAGCCGGGGGGGCTCAAAGGGGACTGAAGCTTTCTTT. It encodes CASSRGGSKGTEAFF.

In this sample, this clonotype turned up many times. The rearrangement uses TRBV2 and TRBJ1-1; D is unclear. Germline V gene sequence: CDR1 SNHLY, CDR2 FYNNEI. Trimming removed 7 bases from V and 5 bases from J, with 8 bases in between. This CDR3 spans 11 amino acids. CDR3 in amino acids: CASILWTEAFF. CDR3 sequence (DNA): TGTGCCAGCATTCTGTGGACTGAAGCTTTCTTT.

This clonotype was detected ten times or more. The rearrangement links TRBV30 to TRBJ1-2; no reliable D call. This CDR3 has 11 residues. CDR1 is GTSNPN and CDR2 is SVGIG in the germline V gene (reference sequence). V lost 5 bases to trimming and J lost 7 bases, with 11 bases between them. The CDR3 region is CAWGMGAGYTF. In nucleotides, the CDR3 is TGTGCCTGGGGGATGGGCGCTGGCTACACCTTC.

The J gene is TRBJ1-1, the V gene TRBV20-1; D is perhaps TRBD1 (5 bases). The CDR3 sequence is 14 residues long. The V and J ends lost 1 base and 3 bases respectively, with 12 bases between them. CDR1 DFQATT and CDR2 SNEGSKA come from the germline V gene (reference sequence). CDR3 nucleotides: TGCAGTGCTAGAGGGGGGATATCGGACACTGAAGCTTTCTTT. Translating gives CSARGGISDTEAFF.

The table lists this clonotype with a few counts. The chain uses TRBV10-1 and TRBJ2-2; D is perhaps TRBD2 (5 bases). The V and J ends lost 4 bases and 6 bases respectively, with 15 bases between them. The CDR3 contains 15 residues. Per the germline V gene, CDR1 is WNHNN and CDR2 is SYGVQD (reference sequence). The CDR3: CASSVTTSSAGELFF. The CDR3 DNA is TGCGCCAGCAGTGTCACTACTAGTTCCGCCGGGGAGCTGTTTTTT.

The rearrangement uses TRBV5-5 and TRBJ1-1; unclear D gene. Germline CDR1 SGHKS, CDR2 YYEKEE (reference sequence). Between the trimmed V and J ends, which lost 2 bases and 0 bases, there was a span of 8 bases. The CDR3 extends over 14 amino acids. CDR3 protein: CASSFLGLNTEAFF. CDR3 DNA: TGTGCCAGCAGCTTTCTAGGGCTGAACACTGAAGCTTTCTTT.

This clonotype was counted many times. V gene TRBV3-1 combines with J gene TRBJ1-1; D not resolved. Trimming removed 4 bases at V and 1 base at J, with 13 bases between. The germline V gene has CDR1 LGHDT and CDR2 YNNKEL (reference sequence). The CDR3 runs 15 residues. This CDR3 reads CASSPRAAQNTEAFF. Written as DNA, the CDR3 is TGTGCCAGCAGCCCGCGTGCAGCCCAGAACACTGAAGCTTTCTTT.

The rearrangement joins TRBV5-1 to TRBJ1-5; D perhaps matches TRBD1 (5 bases). Germline V lookup: CDR1 SGHRS, CDR2 YFSETQ. The V and J ends lost 3 bases and 2 bases respectively, with 18 bases between them. The CDR3 totals 17 residues. CDR3 in amino acids: CASSSHRTPGRNQPQHF. CDR3 bases: TGCGCCAGCAGCTCCCACCGGACACCTGGACGCAATCAGCCCCAGCATTTT.

This clonotype was detected ten times or more. The chain joins TRBV19 to TRBJ1-2; weak D call: TRBD1 (6 bases). CDR1 is LNHDA and CDR2 is SQIVND in the germline V gene (reference sequence). V lost 7 bases to trimming and J lost 8 bases, with 14 bases between them. The CDR3 contains 12 residues. This CDR3 reads CASIGRGRGYTF. CDR3 DNA sequence: TGTGCCAGTATAGGCAGGGGAAGAGGCTACACCTTC.

This clonotype was seen ten or more times. The V and J genes are TRBV11-2 and TRBJ1-3; D gene uncertain. This CDR3 is built from 15 residues. V lost 2 bases and J lost 2, with 10 bases in between. Germline loops: CDR1 SGHAT, CDR2 FQNNGV. CDR3 DNA sequence: TGTGCCAGCAGCTTATGGGAAGGAGCTGGAAACACCATATATTTT. Its translation is CASSLWEGAGNTIYF.

This clonotype appeared many times. The V gene is TRBV4-1, the J gene TRBJ1-2; 8 bases fit TRBD1. The V and J ends lost 4 bases and 0 bases, in that order; junction bases with no gene match: 1. This CDR3 has 14 residues. The germline V gene has CDR1 MGHRA and CDR2 YSYEKL. The chain's CDR3 is CASSPGQANYGYTF. In nucleotides, the CDR3 is TGCGCCAGCAGCCCGGGACAGGCTAACTATGGCTACACCTTC.

There are many counts of this clonotype. This CDR3 is CASSAQTGDSPLHF. In DNA form, the CDR3 reads TGTGCCAGCAGCGCTCAAACAGGGGATTCACCCCTCCACTTT. The rearrangement joins TRBV9 to TRBJ1-6; 7 bases map to TRBD1. V shed 3 bases and J 8 bases; nucleotides not matched to a gene: 5. The V gene's germline CDR1 is SGDLS and CDR2 YYNGEE. This CDR3 spans 14 amino acids.

At least ten counts were recorded for this clonotype. The V call is TRBV30, the J call TRBJ2-5, with D possibly matching TRBD1 (6 bases). CDR1 is GTSNPN and CDR2 is SVGIG in the germline V gene (reference sequence). V was trimmed by 8 bases and J by 6 bases, leaving 13 bases between them. This CDR3 spans 11 amino acids. The DNA for the CDR3 is TGTGCCGCACTTAGGGGGAAGACCCAGTACTTC. This encodes CAALRGKTQYF.

V is TRBV20-1 and J is TRBJ2-7; a possible D gene is TRBD2 (6 bases). Germline-derived CDR1 and CDR2 are DFQATT and SNEGSKA (reference sequence). The CDR3 covers 11 residues. Trimming cost V 5 bases and J 4 bases, with 9 bases left between them. In DNA, the CDR3 is TGCAGTGCTCAGGGAGGATACGAGCAGTACTTC. It is translated as CSAQGGYEQYF.

This clonotype has ten or more counts. The rearrangement joins TRBV6-6 to TRBJ2-7; 11 bases are a match to TRBD2. Trimming removed 2 bases from V and 0 bases from J; junction bases left unmatched: 18. The CDR3 extends over 21 amino acids. CDR1 MNHNY and CDR2 SVGAGI come from the germline V gene (reference sequence). The CDR3 sequence: CASSYLTPEVAGGPVSYEQYF. The DNA of the CDR3 is TGTGCCAGCAGTTACCTGACGCCGGAGGTAGCGGGAGGGCCGGTCTCCTACGAGCAGTACTTC.

This clonotype was recorded many times. The rearrangement links TRBV12-3 or TRBV12-4 to TRBJ2-3; D ambiguous. There are 14 residues in the CDR3. Trimming took 3 bases from V and 6 from J, leaving 13 bases between them. The CDR3 DNA reads as TGTGCCAGCAGTTTCCTTAGATTTGTGGATACGCAGTATTTT. It codes for CASSFLRFVDTQYF.

In its sample, this clonotype was seen a few times. The chain recombines TRBV10-3 with TRBJ2-3, with D possibly being TRBD2 (5 bases). This CDR3 spans 16 amino acids. In germline, CDR1 is ENHRY, CDR2 SYGVKD. V was trimmed by 1 base and J by 11 bases, leaving 22 bases between them. Written as DNA, the CDR3 is TGTGCCATCAGTGAGTGGAGCGGCGGTAGCAAACCCGTGCAGTATTTT. It specifies CAISEWSGGSKPVQYF.

The chain joins TRBV29-1 to TRBJ2-1; 7 bases are shared with TRBD2. CDR1 and CDR2 (germline): SQVTM, ANQGSEA. V was clipped by 1 base and J by 7 bases; unmatched bases: 7. The CDR3 spans 14 residues. This chain's CDR3 is CSVEAGGLGNEQFF. The CDR3, as DNA: TGCAGCGTTGAAGCGGGAGGACTGGGGAATGAGCAGTTCTTC.

The gene calls are TRBV29-1 and TRBJ1-1; D uncertain. Between the trimmed V and J ends, which lost 7 bases and 5 bases, there was a span of 14 bases. This CDR3 has 12 amino acids. The germline gives CDR1 SQVTM, CDR2 ANQGSEA. Here the CDR3 DNA reads TGCAGCGACCTTGACGGAGGGACTGAAGCTTTCTTT. Translation gives CSDLDGGTEAFF.

The chain links TRBV24-1 to TRBJ2-1; 8 nucleotides agree with TRBD2. Germline loops: CDR1 KGHDR, CDR2 SFDVKD. J gave up 5 bases and V 10 bases, and 9 bases lay outside the gene matches. CDR3 size: 14 residues. Here the CDR3 reads CATRTSGSNNEQFF. CDR3 DNA: TGTGCCACGCGAACTAGCGGAAGTAACAATGAGCAGTTCTTC.

This clonotype was seen only a few times. At one of its ends the junction is not consistent with the germline gene, which may arise from a read error. V and J are TRBV6-2 or TRBV6-3 and TRBJ2-1, with TRBD1 identical over 7 bases. CDR1 and CDR2 from the germline V gene are MNHEY and SVGEGT. The CDR3 has 15 residues. The CDR3 protein is CASSTRQGDKDEQLF. The CDR3 bases are TGTGCCAGCAGCACACGACAGGGAGATAAGGATGAGCAGCTCTTC.

This clonotype occurred many times. The rearrangement links TRBV7-2 to TRBJ2-1; TRBD1 is a possible D gene (5 bases). V lost 3 bases and J lost 5, with 14 bases in between. The CDR3 contains 15 residues. Germline CDR1 and CDR2: SGHTA and FQGNSA. The CDR3, as DNA: TGTGCCAGCAGCTTCGCTATTGACAGAAACAATGAGCAGTTCTTC. Translation: CASSFAIDRNNEQFF.